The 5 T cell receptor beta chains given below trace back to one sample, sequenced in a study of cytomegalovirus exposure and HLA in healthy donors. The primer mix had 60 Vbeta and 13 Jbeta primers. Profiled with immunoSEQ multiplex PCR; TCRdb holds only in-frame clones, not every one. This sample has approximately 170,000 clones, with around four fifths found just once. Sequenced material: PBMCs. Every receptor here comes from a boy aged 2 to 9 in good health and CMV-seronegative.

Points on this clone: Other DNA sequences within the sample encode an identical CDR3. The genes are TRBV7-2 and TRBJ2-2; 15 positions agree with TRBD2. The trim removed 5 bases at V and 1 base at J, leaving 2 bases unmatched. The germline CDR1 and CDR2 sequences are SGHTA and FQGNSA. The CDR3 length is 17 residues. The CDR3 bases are TGTGCCAGCAGCCTGGGACTAGCGGGGGGGAACACCGGGGAGCTGTTTTTT. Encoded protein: CASSLGLAGGNTGELFF. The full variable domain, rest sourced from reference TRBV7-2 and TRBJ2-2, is GAGVSQSPSNKVTEKGKDVELRCDPISGHTALYWYRQSLGQGLEFLIYFQGNSAPDKSGLPSDRFSAERTGGSVSTLTIQRTQQEDSAVYLCASSLGLAGGNTGELFFGEGSRLTVL.

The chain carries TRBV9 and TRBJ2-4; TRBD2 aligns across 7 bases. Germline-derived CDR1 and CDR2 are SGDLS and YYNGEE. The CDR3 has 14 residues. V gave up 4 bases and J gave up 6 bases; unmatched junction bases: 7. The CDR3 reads CASSSGTGGNIQYF. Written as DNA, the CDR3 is TGTGCCAGCAGCTCCGGGACGGGGGGAAACATTCAGTACTTC.

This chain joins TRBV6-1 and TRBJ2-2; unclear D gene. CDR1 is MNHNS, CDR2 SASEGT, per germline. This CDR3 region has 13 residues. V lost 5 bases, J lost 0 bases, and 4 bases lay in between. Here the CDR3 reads CASSTANTGELFF. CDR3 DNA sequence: TGTGCCAGCAGTACGGCGAACACCGGGGAGCTGTTTTTT.

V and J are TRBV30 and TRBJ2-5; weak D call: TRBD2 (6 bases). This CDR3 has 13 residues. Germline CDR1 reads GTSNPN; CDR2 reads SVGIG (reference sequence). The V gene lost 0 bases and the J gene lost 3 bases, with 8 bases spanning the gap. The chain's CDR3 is CAWSVTGEETQYF. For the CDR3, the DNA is TGTGCCTGGAGTGTAACGGGGGAAGAGACCCAGTACTTC.

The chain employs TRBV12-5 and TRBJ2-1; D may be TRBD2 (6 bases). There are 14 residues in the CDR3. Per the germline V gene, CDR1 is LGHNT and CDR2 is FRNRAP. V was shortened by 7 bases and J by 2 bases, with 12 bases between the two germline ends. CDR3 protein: CASEFAGTYNEQFF. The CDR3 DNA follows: TGTGCTAGTGAGTTTGCGGGGACCTACAATGAGCAGTTCTTC.